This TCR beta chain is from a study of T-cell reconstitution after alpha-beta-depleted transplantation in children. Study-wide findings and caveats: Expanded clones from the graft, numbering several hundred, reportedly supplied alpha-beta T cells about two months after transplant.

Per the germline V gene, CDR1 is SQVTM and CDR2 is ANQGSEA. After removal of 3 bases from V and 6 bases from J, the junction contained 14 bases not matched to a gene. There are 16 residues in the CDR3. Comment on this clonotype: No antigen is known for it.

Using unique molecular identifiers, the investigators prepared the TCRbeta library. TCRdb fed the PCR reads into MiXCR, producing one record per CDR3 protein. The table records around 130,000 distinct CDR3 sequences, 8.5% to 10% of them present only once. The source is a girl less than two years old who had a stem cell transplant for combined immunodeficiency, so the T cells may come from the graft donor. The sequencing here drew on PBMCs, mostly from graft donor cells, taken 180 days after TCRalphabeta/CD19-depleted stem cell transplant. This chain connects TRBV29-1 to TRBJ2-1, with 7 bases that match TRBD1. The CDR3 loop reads CSVDSNRGQWFNEQFF. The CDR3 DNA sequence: TGCAGCGTTGATTCCAACAGGGGTCAGTGGTTCAATGAGCAGTTCTTC.